The present T cell receptor beta chain was sequenced within a study of identical twins. Study results and caveats: In cord blood, abundant beta clonotypes had fewer insertions; memory showed no trend. Models, which agreed with sharing between unrelated individuals, nonetheless underestimated the out-of-frame TCR alpha sharing seen in monozygotic twins. Beta out-of-frame twin sharing showed a weaker excess.

In its sample, this clonotype was seen a few times. Its target is not known. A single record per CDR3 protein comes from TCRdb applying MiXCR to the 5' RACE reads. The table has hundreds of thousands of distinct CDR3 sequences, around 8% seen once; the top ten hold less than 2.5%. These data also formed part of another study, on yellow fever vaccine responses in identical twins. That source reports: Twins showed a vaccine T cell response that reportedly seemed partly convergent, partly personalized.

This sequence originates from a young woman in good health. Specimen: memory (CD45RO+) T cells sorted from blood.

The CDR3: CASSPGTGATGANVLTF. The CDR3 DNA reads as TGTGCCAGCAGCCCCGGGACAGGGGCAACTGGGGCCAACGTCCTGACTTTC. The chain carries TRBV7-9 and TRBJ2-6; 10 bases align to TRBD1. V shed 5 bases and J 2 bases; nucleotides not matched to a gene: 6. This CDR3 is built from 17 residues. Germline V CDR1 and CDR2: SEHNR, FQNEAQ (reference sequence).